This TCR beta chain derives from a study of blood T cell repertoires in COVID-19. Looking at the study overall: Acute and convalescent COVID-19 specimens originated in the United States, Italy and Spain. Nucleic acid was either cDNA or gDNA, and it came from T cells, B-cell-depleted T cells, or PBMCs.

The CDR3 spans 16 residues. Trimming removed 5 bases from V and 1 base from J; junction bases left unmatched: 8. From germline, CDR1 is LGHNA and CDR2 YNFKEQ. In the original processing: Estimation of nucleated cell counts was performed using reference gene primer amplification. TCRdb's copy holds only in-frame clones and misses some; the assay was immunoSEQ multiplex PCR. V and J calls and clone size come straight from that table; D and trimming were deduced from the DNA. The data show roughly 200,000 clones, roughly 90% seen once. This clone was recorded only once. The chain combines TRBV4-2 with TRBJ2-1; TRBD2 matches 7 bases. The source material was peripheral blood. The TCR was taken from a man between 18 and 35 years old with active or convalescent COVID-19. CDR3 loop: CASSGWGGSSYNEQFF. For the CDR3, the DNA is TGTGCCAGCAGCGGGTGGGGCGGGAGTTCCTACAATGAGCAGTTCTTC.